The 30 T cell receptor beta chains below come from one sample, sequenced in a study of blood T cell repertoires in COVID-19. Clones were read by immunoSEQ multiplex PCR, and TCRdb kept only the in-frame ones, dropping some. The sample consists of about 190,000 clones, around 76% of them appearing once. Specimen: peripheral blood. These receptors came from an older woman with COVID-19, enrolled during active disease.

The chain joins TRBV10-2 to TRBJ2-7, with D uncertain. V lost 7 bases, J lost 6 bases, and 19 bases lay in between. Germline V CDR1 and CDR2: WSHSY, SAAADI. The CDR3 is 14 residues long. The CDR3 reads CASMIGLRSLEQYV. CDR3 bases: TGCGCCAGCATGATCGGTTTGAGGTCCCTCGAGCAGTACGTC.

This clone was detected once. The gene calls are TRBV28 and TRBJ1-1; D gene ambiguous. Germline V gene sequence: CDR1 MDHEN, CDR2 SYDVKM. Trimming took 6 bases from V and 2 from J, leaving 7 bases between them. The CDR3 spans 12 residues. The CDR3 DNA reads as TGTGCCAGCAGGACTTACAACACTGAAGCTTTCTTT. Translation: CASRTYNTEAFF.

The chain employs TRBV20-1 and TRBJ1-1; no definite D call. The germline V gene has CDR1 DFQATT and CDR2 SNEGSKA (reference sequence). V was cut by 6 bases and J by 8 bases, with 13 bases left in between. This CDR3 has 11 residues. Written as DNA, the CDR3 is TGCAGTGCCCGAGGGCGGGGAGAAGCTTTCTTT. Its translation: CSARGRGEAFF.

This clone has more than one count but fewer than ten. The V and J genes are TRBV5-1 and TRBJ1-1; TRBD1 agrees at 9 bases. Trimming at V came to 3 bases and at J to 1 base, leaving 4 bases not matched to a gene. There are 15 residues in the CDR3. Germline CDR1 and CDR2: SGHRS and YFSETQ. The CDR3: CASSWGTGSNTEAFF. The CDR3 region has the DNA TGCGCCAGCAGCTGGGGGACAGGGTCGAACACTGAAGCTTTCTTT.

This clone showed up just once. The rearrangement joins TRBV5-1 to TRBJ2-3; TRBD2 matches at 9 bases. Germline V gene sequence: CDR1 SGHRS, CDR2 YFSETQ. With V trimmed by 2 bases and J by 2 bases, 9 bases remained unmatched. The CDR3 is made up of 17 amino acids. The CDR3 region is CASSLRLRGGATDTQYF. The CDR3 nucleotides are TGCGCCAGCAGCTTACGACTCCGCGGGGGGGCCACAGATACGCAGTATTTT.

This rearrangement joins TRBV7-2 to TRBJ2-7; D is undetermined. The V and J ends lost 2 bases and 5 bases respectively, with 4 bases between them. Germline values: CDR1 SGHTA, CDR2 FQGNSA. The CDR3 runs to 11 residues. The CDR3 DNA is TGTGCCAGCAGCTTACTTCACGAGCAGTACTTC. Encoded protein: CASSLLHEQYF. Complete variable domain (other parts from reference TRBV7-2 and TRBJ2-7): GAGVSQSPSNKVTEKGKDVELRCDPISGHTALYWYRQSLGQGLEFLIYFQGNSAPDKSGLPSDRFSAERTGGSVSTLTIQRTQQEDSAVYLCASSLLHEQYFGPGTRLTVT.

This sequence joins TRBV30 and TRBJ2-2; TRBD1 is a possible D gene (6 bases). CDR1 and CDR2 from the germline V gene are GTSNPN and SVGIG (reference sequence). The CDR3 has 18 amino acids. V was clipped by 4 bases and J by 4 bases, with 25 bases between them. CDR3 loop: CAWTPSTGNPDSTGELFF. CDR3 DNA: TGTGCCTGGACCCCCTCAACAGGGAACCCCGATAGCACCGGGGAGCTGTTTTTT.

The V gene is TRBV15, the J gene TRBJ2-1, with TRBD2 matching 8 bases. The CDR3 contains 16 residues. V was pared by 1 base and J by 8 bases, with 10 bases of the junction left unmatched. Germline values: CDR1 LNHNV, CDR2 YYDKDF (reference sequence). The CDR3 sequence is CATSRVKRERADEQFF. The DNA of the CDR3 is TGTGCCACCAGCAGAGTAAAGCGGGAGCGTGCAGATGAGCAGTTCTTC.

Only one count was recorded for this clone. The chain joins TRBV7-9 to TRBJ2-3; D is possibly TRBD1 (6 bases). This CDR3 has 16 amino acids. V was cut by 0 bases and J by 0 bases, with 10 bases left in between. Germline values: CDR1 SEHNR, CDR2 FQNEAQ (reference sequence). CDR3 nucleotides: TGTGCCAGCAGCTTAGCCCAGGGGCATAGCACAGATACGCAGTATTTT. Translation: CASSLAQGHSTDTQYF.

The chain joins TRBV5-6 to TRBJ1-2; tentative D call: TRBD1 (6 bases). The CDR3 sequence is 16 residues long. V was clipped by 0 bases and J by 2 bases, with 14 bases between them. Germline CDR1 SGHDT, CDR2 YYEEEE. CDR3 protein: CASSLVGQLTNYGYTF. In DNA form, the CDR3 reads TGTGCCAGCAGCTTGGTGGGACAACTAACGAACTATGGCTACACCTTC.

V and J are TRBV10-3 and TRBJ1-2; 7 bases line up with TRBD1. V was pared by 3 bases and J by 6 bases, with 10 bases of the junction left unmatched. This CDR3 is 15 amino acids long. Germline CDR1 is ENHRY and CDR2 is SYGVKD. The CDR3 DNA is TGTGCCATCAGTGAACGACGGCAGGGGGAGGATGGCTACACCTTC. Its protein is CAISERRQGEDGYTF.

The CDR3 loop reads CASSLSNQPQHF. As DNA, the CDR3 is TGTGCCAGCTCCCTTAGCAATCAGCCCCAGCATTTT. The chain couples TRBV18 to TRBJ1-5, with D uncertain. From germline, CDR1 is KGHSH and CDR2 LQKENI. The CDR3 has 12 amino acids. V lost 6 bases and J 0 bases, leaving 3 bases between the germline ends.

This chain connects TRBV18 to TRBJ2-5; 7 bases are a match to TRBD1. V was clipped by 3 bases and J by 2 bases; unmatched bases: 6. Germline-derived CDR1 and CDR2 are KGHSH and LQKENI. CDR3 length equals 15 residues. The CDR3 DNA sequence: TGTGCCAGCTCACCTCCGACAGGGACGCAAGAGACCCAGTACTTC. As protein: CASSPPTGTQETQYF. The full variable domain, with the rest looked up from reference TRBV18 and TRBJ2-5, is NAGVMQNPRHLVRRRGQEARLRCSPMKGHSHVYWYRQLPEEGLKFMVYLQKENIIDESGMPKERFSAEFPKEGPSILRIQQVVRGDSAAYFCASSPPTGTQETQYFGPGTRLLVL.

In nucleotides, the CDR3 is TGTGCCAGCAGCGGGAGGTCCTACGAGCAGTACTTC. This sequence encodes CASSGRSYEQYF. The chain uses TRBV28 and TRBJ2-7; 7 nucleotides line up with TRBD2. The V gene's germline CDR1 is MDHEN and CDR2 SYDVKM. The CDR3 spans 12 residues. After removal of 6 bases from V and 1 base from J, the junction contained 0 bases not matched to a gene.

This clone appeared a single time. Here the CDR3 DNA reads TGTGCCAGCAGTCTAGCGGGGAGCCCGCACGATACGCAGTATTTT. Translation: CASSLAGSPHDTQYF. The chain has TRBV3-1 (or the pseudogene TRBV3-2) and TRBJ2-3; 9 bases agree with TRBD2. Germline-derived CDR1 and CDR2 are LGHDT and YNNKEL (reference sequence). The CDR3 sequence is 15 residues long. Trimming at V came to 6 bases and at J to 6 bases, leaving 10 bases not matched to a gene.

The chain has TRBV6-5 and TRBJ1-3; possible D gene TRBD1, 6 bases. The V end was cut by 5 bases, the J end by 2 bases, with 10 bases between. The CDR3 runs 14 residues. Germline CDR1 reads MNHEY; CDR2 reads SVGAGI. CDR3 coding DNA: TGTGCCAGCAGTCAGGGGATGGCTGGAAACACCATATATTTT. It translates to CASSQGMAGNTIYF.

The V and J genes are TRBV10-1 and TRBJ1-1, with 9 bases aligning to TRBD1. Germline V gene sequence: CDR1 WNHNN, CDR2 SYGVQD (reference sequence). V lost 3 bases and J lost 11; bases outside the gene matches: 7. This CDR3 is 13 amino acids long. The CDR3 spells CASSEGGTGKAFF. For the CDR3, the DNA is TGCGCCAGCAGTGAAGGCGGGACAGGGAAGGCTTTCTTT.

V is TRBV19 and J is TRBJ1-2, with D tentatively TRBD1 (6 bases). The germline V gene encodes CDR1 LNHDA and CDR2 SQIVND (reference sequence). This CDR3 contains 10 residues. The CDR3 DNA reads TGTGCAGACTGGAAGGGGGTGAACACCTTC. Its protein is CADWKGVNTF.

This chain joins TRBV18 and TRBJ1-1, with 7 bases aligning to TRBD1. Per the germline V gene, CDR1 is KGHSH and CDR2 is LQKENI. This CDR3 has 14 residues. Trimming removed 3 bases from V and 3 bases from J; junction bases left unmatched: 4. CDR3 in amino acids: CASSPGTEDTEAFF. CDR3 sequence (DNA): TGTGCCAGCTCACCCGGGACAGAAGACACTGAAGCTTTCTTT.

The chain carries TRBV9 and TRBJ1-5; TRBD1 is a possible D gene (6 bases). This CDR3 comprises 15 residues. Germline V lookup: CDR1 SGDLS, CDR2 YYNGEE. V lost 1 base and J 7 bases, leaving 15 bases between the germline ends. CDR3: CASSVLPGAGQPQHF. The CDR3 DNA sequence: TGTGCCAGCAGCGTACTTCCAGGGGCGGGCCAGCCCCAGCATTTT.

This chain joins TRBV11-3 and TRBJ1-1, with D possibly TRBD1 on 5 matching bases. Looked up from germline, CDR1 is SGHNT and CDR2 is YENEEA. Between the trimmed V and J ends, which lost 2 bases and 5 bases, there was a span of 12 bases. The CDR3 extends over 14 amino acids. The CDR3 sequence is CASSLSLDSTEAFF. The CDR3 coding sequence is TGTGCCAGCAGCTTAAGTCTCGACAGTACTGAAGCTTTCTTT.

The gene calls are TRBV5-6 and TRBJ2-1, with 11 positions matching TRBD2. Germline CDR1 is SGHDT and CDR2 is YYEEEE. V trimming: 4 bases; J trimming: 4 bases; junction bases outside the gene matches: 7. This CDR3 has 16 amino acids. CDR3: CASSKRLAGIYNEQFF. The CDR3 region has the DNA TGTGCCAGCAGCAAGAGACTAGCGGGAATATACAATGAGCAGTTCTTC.

The rearrangement uses TRBV4-3 and TRBJ1-2, with 7 bases aligning to TRBD1. The germline CDR1 and CDR2 sequences are LGHNA and YSLEER. J was trimmed by 5 bases and V by 4 bases; bases with no gene match: 4. The CDR3 contains 13 residues. CDR3: CASSPDRAYGYTF. For the CDR3, the DNA is TGCGCCAGCAGCCCAGACAGGGCTTATGGCTACACCTTC.

The gene calls are TRBV5-8 and TRBJ2-3; weak D call: TRBD1 (5 bases). The V end lost 4 bases, the J end lost 6 bases, and 15 bases lay between the germline ends. Germline-derived CDR1 and CDR2 are SGHTS and YDEGEE. This CDR3 spans 14 amino acids. CDR3 protein: CASSPLTARDTQYF. The CDR3 DNA is TGTGCCAGCAGCCCCCTGACAGCCAGGGATACGCAGTATTTT.

The rearrangement uses TRBV19 and TRBJ1-2; TRBD1 matches at 9 bases. V shed 4 bases, J shed 7 bases, and the junction held 16 bases outside the gene matches. Germline loops: CDR1 LNHDA, CDR2 SQIVND (reference sequence). The length of the CDR3 is 17 residues. The CDR3 loop reads CASSTLQRGTGRGGYTF. Written as DNA, the CDR3 is TGTGCCAGTAGTACCCTTCAACGCGGGACAGGGAGAGGTGGCTACACCTTC.

The rearrangement links TRBV5-4 to TRBJ2-3, with 14 bases fitting TRBD2. V shed 1 base and J 6 bases; nucleotides not matched to a gene: 4. This CDR3 region has 16 residues. CDR1 is SGHNT, CDR2 YYREEE, per germline (reference sequence). CDR3 amino acids: CASSLPGLAGADTQYF. CDR3 nucleotide sequence: TGTGCCAGCAGCTTGCCGGGACTAGCGGGAGCGGATACGCAGTATTTT.

The rearrangement links TRBV7-3 to TRBJ2-2, with D maybe TRBD1 (5 bases). V lost 1 base to trimming and J lost 2 bases, with 11 bases between them. The CDR3 sequence is 16 residues long. The germline CDR1 and CDR2 sequences are SGHTA and FQGTGA. CDR3 nucleotides: TGTGCCAGCAGCTTAAGCGGTCAGGGAAACACCGGGGAGCTGTTTTTT. Encoded protein: CASSLSGQGNTGELFF.

This chain's CDR3 is CASIRQGAHSLDTEAFF. CDR3 sequence (DNA): TGTGCCAGCATCAGACAGGGGGCGCACAGCCTTGACACTGAAGCTTTCTTT. V is TRBV3-1 (or the pseudogene TRBV3-2) and J is TRBJ1-1; 10 positions match TRBD1. Germline V CDR1 and CDR2: LGHDT, YNNKEL (reference sequence). The junction had 14 bases not matched to a gene; V was cut back by 7 bases and J by 3 bases. This CDR3 region has 17 residues.

V is TRBV27 and J is TRBJ2-7, with D possibly being TRBD2 (5 bases). The CDR3 runs 17 residues. V lost 6 bases and J 0 bases, leaving 21 bases between the germline ends. Germline V gene lookup returns CDR1 MNHEY and CDR2 SMNVEV (reference sequence). CDR3 bases: TGTGCCAGCAGCTTCTCCCCTTTTAGCGCGAGCTCCTACGAGCAGTACTTC. Protein sequence: CASSFSPFSASSYEQYF.

This clone occurred once. This sequence joins TRBV6-5 and TRBJ2-3; 10 bases are shared with TRBD2. V was clipped by 4 bases and J by 0 bases; unmatched bases: 4. Germline CDR1 is MNHEY and CDR2 is SVGAGI. The CDR3 extends over 16 amino acids. For the CDR3, the DNA is TGTGCCAGCAGTTCCCCTAGCGGGGGAAGCACAGATACGCAGTATTTT. This gives the protein CASSSPSGGSTDTQYF.